The TCR beta chain under discussion was sequenced for a study of metastatic and nonmetastatic thyroid tumors (dated by TCRdb to about 2020). Regarding the research as a whole: Repertoires from peripheral blood and from tumor or nodule tissue samples of malignant and benign thyroid patients were compared. Study-wide findings and limitations: TCR beta diversity was reported as significantly higher in malignant tumors than in benign nodules, in both blood and tumor samples.

Receptor libraries were prepared by PCR. TCRdb lists the instrument as Illumina HiSeq 4000. High-throughput sequencing was used to profile the TCR beta-chain CDR3 region of each patient. Processing in the source paper ran as follows. CDR3 differences across clinicopathological groups were used to build a classifier for discriminating distant-metastatic papillary thyroid cancer patients. To measure repertoire diversity the researchers used the Shannon index, while the Morisita-Horn index served to gauge how similar the tumor and blood repertoires were. TCRdb reran the public reads through fastp at Q25 and MiXCR, keeping productive beta chains. TCRdb, not the original authors, processed these V and J calls. Present in this sample are tens of thousands of clones, 12% of which were seen just once. Of the sample, around 9.7% falls within the top ten clones. The germline V gene supplies CDR1 MNHEY and CDR2 SVGEGT. The CDR3 holds 13 amino acids from the cysteine to the phenylalanine. The sequence is cut down to CDR3 DNA, 39 bases in frame from base 1.

No treatment had been received by any patient before thyroid surgery. Using T-cell receptor beta sequencing, the study looked back at clinical samples from patients collected from the early 2010s to the late 2010s. About this clone itself: Its antigen target is currently unknown. Its ends do not fully match the called genes, so a read error is possible.

The sequenced sample consisted of blood. The chain couples TRBV6-2 or TRBV6-3 to TRBJ2-3, with no confidently assigned D gene. This TCR was recovered from a male donor with papillary thyroid cancer or a benign thyroid nodule (not recorded which). Some clones in this sample may be carry-over from other donors' samples. Here the CDR3 is given as CASSQPPQDTQCF. The nucleotides are TGTGCCAGCAGCCAACCCCCTCAGGATACTCAGTGTTTT.